Detailed here is one T cell receptor (beta chain). The antigen remains unidentified. The CDR3 loop spans 13 amino acids. Trimming removed 5 bases from V and 5 bases from J, with 12 bases in between. Germline V gene sequence: CDR1 SGHTA, CDR2 FQGNSA. This sample was taken from a study of T cell responses to AZD1222 COVID-19 vaccine. Whole-study findings and limits: Nearly half of spike-specific TCRs reportedly go after variant regions that carry no mutations. The donor group comprised mostly white British people and more females; the analysis possibly underestimated clonal diversity.

Using immunoSEQ multiplex PCR, the repertoire was profiled, and TCRdb retains in-frame clones only, with some absent. The sample shows over 150,000 clones, roughly 91% of them seen only once. The V gene is TRBV7-2, the J gene TRBJ2-5, with a possible D match to TRBD1 (5 bases). The specimen was peripheral blood, collected 28 days after the second dose of the MenACWY control vaccine. This TCR was sampled from an adult who received the MenACWY meningococcal vaccine as a control. The CDR3, as DNA: TGTGCCAGCAGCCAGGGCCAGAGGGAGACCCAGTACTTC. As protein: CASSQGQRETQYF.